What follows are 18 T cell receptor beta chains derived from one specimen sequenced in a study of blood T cells in healthy people across ages. A sample-barcoded 5' primer and a J-beta primer mix were used in a second PCR of about 7 to 12 cycles. TCRdb processed the 5' RACE reads anew with MiXCR; each CDR3 protein has one entry. The table lists around 1.7 million distinct CDR3 sequences, roughly 28% of them singletons. The sample taken for sequencing was blood. These receptors originate from a woman aged 30 to 39 in good health.

The chain uses TRBV10-1 and TRBJ2-5; D is ambiguous. The J call may not be correct, given that the DNA end is closer to TRBJ2-7. CDR3 length equals 12 residues. From germline, CDR1 is WNHNN and CDR2 SYGVQD (reference sequence). CDR3 bases: TGCGCCAGCAGCGCAGGACGCCACGAGCAGTACTTC. Amino acid sequence: CASSAGRHEQYF.

V and J are TRBV15 and TRBJ1-4, with unresolved D. The V and J ends lost 8 bases and 6 bases respectively, with 22 bases between them. Per germline, CDR1 LNHNV and CDR2 YYDKDF (reference sequence). The CDR3 extends over 16 amino acids. DNA of the CDR3: TGTGCCACCGGTCCTGGTGGAAGTATAGTCCATGAAAAACTGTTTTTT. This sequence encodes CATGPGGSIVHEKLFF.

This clonotype was picked up many times. The chain employs TRBV20-1 and TRBJ2-7; maybe TRBD1 (5 bases). CDR1 is DFQATT, CDR2 SNEGSKA, per germline (reference sequence). V dropped 2 bases and J dropped 7 bases, with 15 bases sitting between them. The CDR3 sequence is 13 residues long. CDR3 sequence: CSARSPGLWEQYF. DNA for the CDR3: TGCAGTGCTAGAAGTCCAGGGCTCTGGGAGCAGTACTTC.

This chain joins TRBV21-1 and TRBJ2-5. TRBV21-1 is deemed a pseudogene. The CDR3 consists of 16 residues. The CDR3 bases are TGTGCCTGCAGCAAAGCAAAGAAGACTCACCAAGAGACCCAGTACTTC. Translation: CACSKAKKTHQETQYF.

Many counts were recorded for this clonotype. This chain links TRBV29-1 with TRBJ1-2, with D unclear. V was trimmed by 3 bases and J by 1 base, leaving 9 bases between them. The CDR3 spans 13 residues. CDR1 is SQVTM and CDR2 is ANQGSEA in the germline V gene. CDR3 DNA: TGCAGCGTTGAGTCTGGAAGTAACTATGGCTACACCTTC. Encoded protein: CSVESGSNYGYTF.

The sample holds a few counts of this clonotype. J is TRBJ1-1 and V is TRBV7-6; the D is unclear. Germline V gene sequence: CDR1 SGHVS, CDR2 FNYEAQ. Trimming removed 4 bases at V and 3 bases at J, with 9 bases between. This CDR3 is built from 13 residues. The CDR3 loop is CASSSSYDTEAFF. CDR3 coding DNA: TGTGCCAGCAGCTCAAGCTACGACACTGAAGCTTTCTTT. The full variable domain, in which reference TRBV7-6 and TRBJ1-1 provide the parts outside the CDR3, is GAGVSQSPRYKVTKRGQDVALRCDPISGHVSLYWYRQALGQGPEFLTYFNYEAQQDKSGLPNDRFSAERPEGSISTLTIQRTEQRDSAMYRCASSSSYDTEAFFGQGTRLTVV.

The V call is TRBV12-5, the J call TRBJ1-5; D remains ambiguous. The CDR3 is 15 amino acids. V dropped 5 bases and J dropped 0 bases, with 11 bases sitting between them. Germline CDR1 reads LGHNT; CDR2 reads FRNRAP. CDR3 residues: CASGDGRSSNQPQHF. The CDR3 nucleotides are TGTGCTAGTGGTGATGGTCGCTCTAGCAATCAGCCCCAGCATTTT.

This chain links TRBV9 with TRBJ2-4, with 10 bases matching TRBD2. The DNA end favors TRBJ2-7, so the J call may be wrong. Germline values: CDR1 SGDLS, CDR2 YYNGEE. This CDR3 spans 17 amino acids. DNA of the CDR3: TGTGCCAGCAGCGTACGAGCTAGCGGGAGCACCACGAACGAGCAGTACTTC. Its protein product is CASSVRASGSTTNEQYF.

The chain recombines TRBV5-1 with TRBJ1-2; perhaps TRBD1 as D (5 bases). Deletions cut 5 bases from V and 6 bases from J, with 14 bases between. Germline V gene lookup returns CDR1 SGHRS and CDR2 YFSETQ. The CDR3 length is 13 residues. In DNA, the CDR3 is TGCGCCAGCAGGTTAGACAGCACGGATGGCTACACCTTC. This gives the protein CASRLDSTDGYTF.

This clonotype was recorded many times. The V and J genes are TRBV7-2 and TRBJ2-4; D not resolved. The CDR3 sequence is 16 residues long. CDR1 is SGHTA, CDR2 FQGNSA, per germline. V lost 4 bases and J 9 bases, leaving 22 bases between the germline ends. The CDR3, as DNA: TGTGCCAGCAGCTCGATGACCCCATCCCTCTCTAGCATTCAGTACTTC. This translates into CASSSMTPSLSSIQYF.

This clonotype was counted at least ten times. The CDR3 is CSARDRGLDEQYF. The CDR3 DNA follows: TGCAGTGCTAGGGACAGGGGTCTCGACGAGCAGTACTTC. The chain couples TRBV20-1 to TRBJ2-7; 9 bases align to TRBD1. V lost 3 bases and J lost 5; bases outside the gene matches: 5. The CDR3 is 13 residues long. The V gene's germline CDR1 is DFQATT and CDR2 SNEGSKA (reference sequence).

Of note for this clonotype: A single base separates this from a much larger clone, so it may be a read error. The CDR3 ends on some other residue instead of the conserved phenylalanine or tryptophan, so this is likely a read error. The V gene is TRBV6-4, the J gene TRBJ2-3, with a weak D call TRBD2 (6 bases). Germline V gene lookup returns CDR1 MRHNA and CDR2 SNTAGT. This CDR3 is 19 amino acids long. V was clipped by 4 bases and J by 0 bases, with 23 bases between them. The CDR3 nucleotides are TGTGCCAGCAGTGGAGGTCTCCGGGGCTACGGGACTAGCACAGATACGCAGTATTAT. It codes for CASSGGLRGYGTSTDTQYY.

In regard to this clonotype: A much larger clone sits a single nucleotide away, making a read error possible. This chain links TRBV9 with TRBJ2-7, with D unresolved. The CDR3 is made up of 16 amino acids. The germline gives CDR1 SGDLS, CDR2 YYNGEE. CDR3 loop: CVSSVGSGTRAYEQYF. The CDR3 DNA reads TGTGTCAGCAGCGTAGGGTCCGGTACGAGAGCCTACGAGCAGTACTTC.

This clonotype was seen only once. A much larger clonotype is one base distant, so this may be a read error. The V and J genes are TRBV20-1 and TRBJ2-5, with TRBD2 identical over 13 bases. From germline, CDR1 is DFQATT and CDR2 SNEGSKA (reference sequence). The CDR3 sequence is 15 residues long. J gave up 9 bases and V 4 bases, and 11 bases lay outside the gene matches. CDR3 protein: CSAMPGLAGDEAQYF. In DNA, the CDR3 is TGCAGTGCTATGCCCGGACTAGCGGGAGATGAGGCCCAGTACTTC.

The chain carries TRBV20-1 and TRBJ2-5; D may be TRBD2 (6 bases). The CDR3 is 13 amino acids. V gave up 3 bases and J gave up 4 bases, with 12 bases separating them. Per germline, CDR1 DFQATT and CDR2 SNEGSKA (reference sequence). The CDR3: CSASRGVRETQYF. The DNA of the CDR3 is TGCAGTGCTAGCCGCGGGGTAAGAGAGACCCAGTACTTC.

The J gene is TRBJ2-4, the V gene TRBV3-1, with D perhaps TRBD1 (7 bases). CDR1 is LGHDT, CDR2 YNNKEL, per germline (reference sequence). V lost 3 bases to trimming and J lost 9 bases, with 18 bases between them. There are 15 residues in the CDR3. In DNA form, the CDR3 reads TGTGCCAGCAGCCAGAACCGGTACAGGGGAGGCATTCAGTACTTC. This translates into CASSQNRYRGGIQYF.

The rearrangement uses TRBV20-1 and TRBJ1-2; TRBD1 matches at 9 bases. V was pared by 3 bases and J by 6 bases, with 5 bases of the junction left unmatched. The CDR3 spans 13 residues. The germline V gene has CDR1 DFQATT and CDR2 SNEGSKA (reference sequence). CDR3 coding DNA: TGCAGTGCTAGGGGGAACAGGGGGCATGGCTACACCTTC. Its translation is CSARGNRGHGYTF.

This chain joins TRBV6-6 and TRBJ2-4, with D tentatively TRBD1 or TRBD2 (6 bases each). TRBJ2-7 matches the DNA end more closely, so the J call is doubtful. CDR1 MNHNY and CDR2 SVGAGI come from the germline V gene (reference sequence). This CDR3 region has 15 residues. CDR3 sequence (DNA): TGTGCCAGCAGTTACTCACAGGGAAGGGGGGACGAGCAGTACTTC. Translating it yields CASSYSQGRGDEQYF.